This T cell receptor (beta chain) was recovered during a study of CD8+ T cells in alopecia areata. As to treatment: oral pan-JAK inhibitor, 5-10 mg twice daily. To note about this clone: Its antigen remains unidentified.

Whole-study results and caveats: Tissue-resident alphabeta T cells belonging to normal skin likewise get sequenced within scalp specimens. Amid tofacitinib therapy, many expanded lesional clones stayed present in scalp and blood.

In each case, RNA was isolated and then reverse transcribed into cDNA as the sequencing template. Generated by immunoSEQ multiplex PCR, the TCRdb table keeps only in-frame clones and is missing some. The sample lists about 290,000 clones; nearly 60% were seen once. Trimming left V 3 bases short and J 0 bases short, with 8 bases between. CDR3 length equals 14 residues. In germline, CDR1 is SNHLY, CDR2 FYNNEI. The source of this sequence is a human donor with alopecia areata. The genes are TRBV2 and TRBJ1-1, with no clear D. The input for sequencing was CD4+ T cells sorted from blood, taken at week 24, from a patient treated with tofacitinib. The CDR3 nucleotides are TGTGCCAGCAGTGAGGGCGGACTGAACACTGAAGCTTTCTTT. Its translation: CASSEGGLNTEAFF.